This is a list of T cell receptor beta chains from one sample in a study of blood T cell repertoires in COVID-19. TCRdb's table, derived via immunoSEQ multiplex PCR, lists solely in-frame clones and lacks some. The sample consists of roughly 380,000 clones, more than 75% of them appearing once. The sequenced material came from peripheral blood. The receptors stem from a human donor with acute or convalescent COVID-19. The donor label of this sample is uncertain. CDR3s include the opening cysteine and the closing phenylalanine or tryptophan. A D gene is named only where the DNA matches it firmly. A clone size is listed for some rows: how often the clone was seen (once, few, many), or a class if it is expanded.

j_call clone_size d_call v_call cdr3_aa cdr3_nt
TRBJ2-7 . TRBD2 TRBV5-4 CASSLGLAGIYEQYF TGTGCCAGCAGCTTGGGACTAGCGGGGATCTACGAGCAGTACTTC
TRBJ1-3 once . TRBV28 CASSFLVGGFSSGNTIYF TGTGCCAGCAGTTTTCTCGTAGGGGGTTTCAGCTCTGGAAACACCATATATTTT
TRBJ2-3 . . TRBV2 CASRGKGPLGNTQYF TGTGCCAGCAGGGGAAAGGGGCCCCTTGGGAATACGCAGTATTTT
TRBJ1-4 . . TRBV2 CASRRSSEKLFF TGTGCCAGCAGGCGTTCCTCTGAAAAACTGTTTTTT
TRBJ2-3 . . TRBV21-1 CASSFEDRVHGSSTDTQYF TGTGCCAGCAGCTTCGAGGACAGGGTGCATGGATCTAGCACAGATACGCAGTATTTT
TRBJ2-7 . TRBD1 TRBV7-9 CASSEYRGPIHEQYF TGTGCCAGCAGCGAGTACAGGGGGCCCATCCACGAGCAGTACTTC
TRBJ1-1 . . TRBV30 CAWSIHEAFF TGTGCCTGGAGTATTCATGAAGCTTTCTTT
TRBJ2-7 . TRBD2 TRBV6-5 CASSLLTSGRSEQYF TGTGCCAGCAGCTTGTTGACTAGCGGGAGAAGCGAGCAGTACTTC
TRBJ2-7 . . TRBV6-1 CASSELGPRDEQYF TGTGCCAGCAGTGAACTTGGTCCCCGGGACGAGCAGTACTTC
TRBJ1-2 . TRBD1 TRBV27 CATQNRGGGYTF TGTGCCACCCAGAACAGGGGAGGCGGCTACACCTTC
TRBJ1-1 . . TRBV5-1 CASSSSVNTEAFF TGCGCCAGCAGCTCCTCCGTCAACACTGAAGCTTTCTTT
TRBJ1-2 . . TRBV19 CASSMTPNYGYTF TGTGCCAGTAGTATGACACCAAACTATGGCTACACCTTC